The 3 T cell receptor beta chains given below trace back to one sample, sequenced in a study of blood T cell repertoires in COVID-19. Sequenced by immunoSEQ multiplex PCR; TCRdb stores in-frame clones only, minus some. This sample has 150,000 to 200,000 clones, with roughly 86% found just once. Sequences were obtained from peripheral blood. These receptors were taken from a woman older than 75 in a cohort sampled during active or convalescent COVID-19.

The rearrangement links TRBV18 to TRBJ1-6; possible D gene TRBD1, 6 bases. Germline V CDR1 and CDR2: KGHSH, LQKENI. The CDR3 has 15 amino acids. The germline V and J ends were trimmed by 6 bases and 7 bases, with 16 bases remaining between them. The CDR3 DNA follows: TGTGCCAGCTCCCCAAGACAGGAGCTAAATTCACCCCTCCACTTT. Protein: CASSPRQELNSPLHF.

The chain recombines TRBV18 with TRBJ2-2, with 8 bases aligning to TRBD1. This CDR3 is built from 15 residues. V dropped 6 bases and J dropped 6; count of bases not matched to a gene: 9. From germline, CDR1 is KGHSH and CDR2 LQKENI. CDR3 coding DNA: TGTGCCAGCTCGGGGACAGGAACGGTACCCGGGGAGCTGTTTTTT. Encoded protein: CASSGTGTVPGELFF.

In this sample, this clone turned up a few times. The CDR3, as DNA: TGTGCCAGCAGTTTTTCCCCAAGGGGCGTTGGGACCCAGTACTTC. It specifies CASSFSPRGVGTQYF. This rearrangement joins TRBV11-2 to TRBJ2-5, with D tentatively TRBD1 (5 bases). CDR1 is SGHAT and CDR2 is FQNNGV in the germline V gene. V lost 6 bases and J lost 7, with 21 bases in between. This CDR3 spans 15 amino acids.